The 2 T cell receptor beta chains listed next were all sequenced from one sample in a study of OX40 agonist ivuxolimab in advanced cancers. TCRdb keeps only in-frame clones here, not all; method: immunoSEQ multiplex PCR. The table records approximately 70,000 clones, 86% of them present only once. Sequencing was performed on CD4+ or CD8+ T cells sorted from blood, taken in a trial of the OX40 agonist ivuxolimab. Receptors originate from an adult with an advanced solid tumor such as melanoma, head and neck, liver or kidney cancer.

The chain is built from TRBV6-1 and TRBJ1-1; D unresolved. This CDR3 has 14 residues. Looked up from germline, CDR1 is MNHNS and CDR2 is SASEGT. Trimming pared 4 bases from V and 1 base from J, leaving 10 bases between. The CDR3 loop is CASSVVRANTEAFF. Written as DNA, the CDR3 is TGTGCCAGCAGTGTGGTAAGGGCGAACACTGAAGCTTTCTTT.

The CDR3 nucleotides are TGTGCCAGCAGTTACGACAGGGCGAGGACCATATATTTT. Translating it yields CASSYDRARTIYF. The chain recombines TRBV6-6 with TRBJ1-3; 7 nucleotides align to TRBD1. The CDR3 has 13 residues. Looked up from germline, CDR1 is MNHNY and CDR2 is SVGAGI (reference sequence). Germline trimming cut 2 bases from V and 10 bases from J; bases unmatched to any gene: 5.